These T cell receptor beta chains were read from a single sample in a study of identical twins. One entry per CDR3 protein results from TCRdb running MiXCR on the 5' RACE reads. Here the sample spans more than 1.5 million distinct CDR3 sequences, about 30% being singletons. Input material: cord blood. These receptors were obtained from a newborn girl in good health. The CDR3 runs from the conserved cysteine through the conserved F or W. Fields, in order: clone size, D gene, V gene, J gene, CDR3 DNA, CDR3 protein. The D gene is left open where the match is weak. A row's size may be missing; if present it is once, few, many or a size class.

clone_size: few; d_call: TRBD1; v_call: TRBV13; j_call: TRBJ2-3; cdr3_nt: TGTGCCAGCAGCCCTGGGACAGGGGGCACAACTAGCACAGATACGCAGTATTTT; cdr3_aa: CASSPGTGGTTSTDTQYF
clone_size: few; d_call: .; v_call: TRBV7-8; j_call: TRBJ2-4; cdr3_nt: TGTGCCAGCAGCTCTGACACCTACGACAAGCAGTACTTC; cdr3_aa: CASSSDTYDKQYF
clone_size: once; d_call: .; v_call: TRBV5-1; j_call: TRBJ2-5; cdr3_nt: TGCGCCAGCGCGGAAGCGACAGATGGGAAAGAGACCCAGTACTTC; cdr3_aa: CASAEATDGKETQYF
clone_size: .; d_call: TRBD2; v_call: TRBV20-1; j_call: TRBJ2-1; cdr3_nt: TGCAGTGGGACTAGGTTGTATGAGCAGTTCTTC; cdr3_aa: CSGTRLYEQFF
clone_size: few; d_call: .; v_call: TRBV20-1; j_call: TRBJ1-2; cdr3_nt: TGCAGTGCTAACCACAGGGTCCGCGGCTACACCTTC; cdr3_aa: CSANHRVRGYTF
clone_size: once; d_call: .; v_call: TRBV5-1; j_call: TRBJ2-3; cdr3_nt: TGCGCCAGCAGCTTGGCACCTGGGGTAGGAGATACGCAGTATTTT; cdr3_aa: CASSLAPGVGDTQYF
clone_size: .; d_call: .; v_call: TRBV3-1; j_call: TRBJ1-5; cdr3_nt: TGTGCCAGCAGCCAAGGCCACTATAGCAATCAGCCCCAGCATTTT; cdr3_aa: CASSQGHYSNQPQHF
clone_size: few; d_call: .; v_call: TRBV12-3/TRBV12-4; j_call: TRBJ1-2; cdr3_nt: TGTGCCTGCAGTTTAGGCCGCACCTATGGCTACACCTTC; cdr3_aa: CACSLGRTYGYTF
clone_size: .; d_call: TRBD2; v_call: TRBV27; j_call: TRBJ2-7; cdr3_nt: TGTGCCAGCAGTCCCCGACTAGCGAGGTACAATGAGCAGTACTTC; cdr3_aa: CASSPRLARYNEQYF
clone_size: .; d_call: .; v_call: TRBV14; j_call: TRBJ2-7; cdr3_nt: TGTGCCAGCAGCCAAAGTGGGTACGGGCAGTACTTC; cdr3_aa: CASSQSGYGQYF
clone_size: .; d_call: TRBD2; v_call: TRBV12-3/TRBV12-4; j_call: TRBJ2-5; cdr3_nt: TGTGCCAGCAGCTGGACTAGCGCGTACCAAGAGACCCAGTACTTC; cdr3_aa: CASSWTSAYQETQYF
clone_size: few; d_call: .; v_call: TRBV12-3/TRBV12-4; j_call: TRBJ2-7; cdr3_nt: TGTGCCAGCACCGTCAGGGGATTGAGCTACGAGCAGTACTTC; cdr3_aa: CASTVRGLSYEQYF
clone_size: few; d_call: TRBD2; v_call: TRBV2; j_call: TRBJ2-3; cdr3_nt: TGTGCCAGCAGTGGAATAGCGGGAGGGTCCGATACGCAGTATTTT; cdr3_aa: CASSGIAGGSDTQYF
clone_size: .; d_call: .; v_call: TRBV24-1; j_call: TRBJ2-2; cdr3_nt: TGTGCCACCAGTGATTTTACCAGCGGGAACACCGGGGAGCTGTTTTTT; cdr3_aa: CATSDFTSGNTGELFF
clone_size: .; d_call: TRBD2; v_call: TRBV4-2; j_call: TRBJ2-3; cdr3_nt: TGTGCCAGCGGCCAAGGTTCAAGTCTAGCGGCCGATACGCAGTATTTT; cdr3_aa: CASGQGSSLAADTQYF
clone_size: .; d_call: TRBD1; v_call: TRBV29-1; j_call: TRBJ2-3; cdr3_nt: TGCAGCGGGACCCGGGACAGGGGAAGGGCAGATACGCAGTATTTT; cdr3_aa: CSGTRDRGRADTQYF
clone_size: .; d_call: .; v_call: TRBV7-2; j_call: TRBJ2-7; cdr3_nt: TGTGCCAGCAGCTTAGTGGACAAAGGGATATGGAGCGGCTACGAGCAGTACTTC; cdr3_aa: CASSLVDKGIWSGYEQYF
clone_size: .; d_call: .; v_call: TRBV24-1; j_call: TRBJ2-5; cdr3_nt: TGTGCCACCAGTGATATAACTCAGGGCTCCGGGGAGACCCAGTACTTC; cdr3_aa: CATSDITQGSGETQYF
clone_size: .; d_call: .; v_call: TRBV12-3/TRBV12-4; j_call: TRBJ1-1; cdr3_nt: TGTGCCAGCAGTTTAGACAAGGACACTGAAGCTTTCTTT; cdr3_aa: CASSLDKDTEAFF
clone_size: .; d_call: .; v_call: TRBV12-3/TRBV12-4; j_call: TRBJ1-1; cdr3_nt: TGTGCCAGCAAAATAGGGGGCACTGAAGCTTTCTTT; cdr3_aa: CASKIGGTEAFF
clone_size: few; d_call: .; v_call: TRBV27; j_call: TRBJ1-2; cdr3_nt: TGTGCCAGCAGTTCAAGGGACAATGCTAACTATGGCTACACCTTC; cdr3_aa: CASSSRDNANYGYTF
clone_size: few; d_call: .; v_call: TRBV14; j_call: TRBJ2-1; cdr3_nt: TGTGCCAGCAGCCAAGATCGGTATGCCTTGGGAGGCAATGAGCAGTTCTTC; cdr3_aa: CASSQDRYALGGNEQFF
clone_size: .; d_call: .; v_call: TRBV4-1; j_call: TRBJ1-1; cdr3_nt: TGCGCCAGCAGCCCTTGGGCGGGCGGGTACCCTGAAGCTTTCTTT; cdr3_aa: CASSPWAGGYPEAFF
clone_size: many; d_call: .; v_call: TRBV20-1; j_call: TRBJ2-7; cdr3_nt: TGCAGTGCTAGAGATGGGCAGGGAGGTTACGAGCAGTACTTC; cdr3_aa: CSARDGQGGYEQYF
clone_size: .; d_call: .; v_call: TRBV20-1; j_call: TRBJ2-1; cdr3_nt: TGCAGTGCTGTGAAGGGCCGACGGGAGCAGTTCTTC; cdr3_aa: CSAVKGRREQFF
clone_size: .; d_call: .; v_call: TRBV5-1; j_call: TRBJ1-4; cdr3_nt: TGCGCCAGCGGCACAGGGTCGGCTAATGAAAAACTGTTTTTT; cdr3_aa: CASGTGSANEKLFF
clone_size: .; d_call: .; v_call: TRBV4-2; j_call: TRBJ2-5; cdr3_nt: TGTGCCAGCAGCCAAGAAAATGTCCATCGAGGGACCCAGTACTTC; cdr3_aa: CASSQENVHRGTQYF
clone_size: .; d_call: TRBD1; v_call: TRBV11-2; j_call: TRBJ2-4; cdr3_nt: TGTGCCAGCAGCTTAGCCGGGACAGTAGCCAAAAACATTCAGTACTTC; cdr3_aa: CASSLAGTVAKNIQYF
clone_size: .; d_call: .; v_call: TRBV9; j_call: TRBJ1-2; cdr3_nt: TGTGCCAGCAGCGTACTACCAAGGACCGGGCCTAACTATGGCTACACCTTC; cdr3_aa: CASSVLPRTGPNYGYTF
clone_size: many; d_call: .; v_call: TRBV9; j_call: TRBJ1-2; cdr3_nt: TGTGCCAGCACCACGACAGGAACTAACTATGGCTACACCTTC; cdr3_aa: CASTTTGTNYGYTF
clone_size: many; d_call: .; v_call: TRBV4-2; j_call: TRBJ1-2; cdr3_nt: TGTGCCAGCAGCCAAGATAGGGGGGTGGCGAACGGCTATGGCTACACCTTC; cdr3_aa: CASSQDRGVANGYGYTF
clone_size: few; d_call: .; v_call: TRBV5-1; j_call: TRBJ2-3; cdr3_nt: TGCGCCAGCAGCTTGGGGGCAGGTCCTAGCACAGATACGCAGTATTTT; cdr3_aa: CASSLGAGPSTDTQYF
clone_size: many; d_call: .; v_call: TRBV4-2; j_call: TRBJ2-1; cdr3_nt: TGTGCCAGCAGCCCCCGGGACTACAATGAGCAGTTCTTC; cdr3_aa: CASSPRDYNEQFF
clone_size: few; d_call: .; v_call: TRBV2; j_call: TRBJ1-2; cdr3_nt: TGTGCCAGCGGAGGCAGAGCTAACTATGGCTACACCTTC; cdr3_aa: CASGGRANYGYTF
clone_size: few; d_call: .; v_call: TRBV11-2; j_call: TRBJ2-5; cdr3_nt: TGTGCCAGCAGCTTAGTTGCGGGGGCGAGAGAGACCCAGTACTTC; cdr3_aa: CASSLVAGARETQYF
clone_size: .; d_call: .; v_call: TRBV7-9; j_call: TRBJ2-1; cdr3_nt: TGTGCCAGCAGCTTAGTCCTAGCCGAACAAGAGACCCAGTTCTTC; cdr3_aa: CASSLVLAEQETQFF
clone_size: .; d_call: .; v_call: TRBV10-3; j_call: TRBJ1-2; cdr3_nt: TGTGCCATCAACCCCAGACGGGCCGAGAAAGGGGGCTACACCTTC; cdr3_aa: CAINPRRAEKGGYTF
clone_size: few; d_call: .; v_call: TRBV7-8; j_call: TRBJ1-1; cdr3_nt: TGTGCCAGCAGCTTAACTCTCGTGAACACTGAAGCTTTCTTT; cdr3_aa: CASSLTLVNTEAFF
clone_size: .; d_call: .; v_call: TRBV7-2; j_call: TRBJ1-6; cdr3_nt: TGTGCCAGCAGCTTATGGACAGTCGCGCATTCACCCCTCCACTTT; cdr3_aa: CASSLWTVAHSPLHF
clone_size: .; d_call: TRBD1; v_call: TRBV20-1; j_call: TRBJ2-7; cdr3_nt: TGCAGTGTTAGCAGGGGGTGGTCCTACGAGCAGTACTTC; cdr3_aa: CSVSRGWSYEQYF
clone_size: few; d_call: TRBD1; v_call: TRBV7-6; j_call: TRBJ2-3; cdr3_nt: TGTGCCAGCAGCTTGGGACAGGGTATCGTCACAGATACGCAGTATTTT; cdr3_aa: CASSLGQGIVTDTQYF
clone_size: once; d_call: .; v_call: TRBV4-2; j_call: TRBJ1-3; cdr3_nt: TGTGCCAGCAGCTTTTCAGGACCAGGGTCTGGAAACACCATATATTTT; cdr3_aa: CASSFSGPGSGNTIYF